The 7 T cell receptor beta chains given below trace back to one sample, sequenced in a study of T cell repertoires in cytomegalovirus infection. MiXCR, applied by TCRdb to the reads, yields one record per CDR3 protein. The table has around 800,000 distinct CDR3 sequences, approximately 30% seen once. These receptors' targets are unknown. The sample was cultured CD8+ T cells from PBMCs, taken from culture after CMV antigen stimulation. The receptors stem from a human donor in good health (CMV status not recorded). Some clones in this sample may be carry-over from other donors' samples.

This clonotype was seen a handful of times. The chain links TRBV10-3 to TRBJ1-3; D possibly corresponds to TRBD1 (5 bases). V lost 8 bases and J lost 8, with 7 bases in between. Germline lookup yields CDR1 ENHRY and CDR2 SYGVKD. This CDR3 contains 10 residues. CDR3 DNA sequence: TGTGCCATCGTCAGGGACACCATATATTTT. Translating it yields CAIVRDTIYF.

This clonotype came up once. The chain has TRBV29-1 and TRBJ1-2; the D gene is possibly TRBD1 (5 bases). Per germline, CDR1 SQVTM and CDR2 ANQGSEA. The CDR3 is 12 amino acids. The V end lost 6 bases, the J end lost 6 bases, and 14 bases lay between the germline ends. The CDR3, as DNA: TGCAGCGTGGATCAGGGAATCCATGGCTACACCTTC. It specifies CSVDQGIHGYTF.

This rearrangement joins TRBV6-1 to TRBJ1-3, with D unresolved. Trimming left V 3 bases short and J 7 bases short, with 10 bases between. CDR1 and CDR2 (germline): MNHNS, SASEGT. The CDR3 totals 13 residues. CDR3 sequence: CASSEDPRNTIYF. The DNA of the CDR3 is TGTGCCAGCAGTGAGGACCCCCGGAACACCATATATTTT.

This clonotype was counted ten times or more. The CDR3: CASSLGGTVGRPLHF. In nucleotides, the CDR3 is TGTGCCAGCAGTTTAGGGGGGACCGTTGGGAGACCCCTCCACTTT. The V and J genes are TRBV12-3 or TRBV12-4 and TRBJ1-6; tentatively, D is TRBD1 (5 bases). V was trimmed by 1 base and J by 12 bases, leaving 16 bases between them. The CDR3 spans 15 residues.

The chain links TRBV5-6 to TRBJ2-5, with D tentatively TRBD2 (5 bases). This CDR3 contains 15 residues. The ends were cut back, 0 bases at V and 3 bases at J, with 12 bases in the middle. CDR1 SGHDT and CDR2 YYEEEE come from the germline V gene. CDR3 sequence reads: CASSLDRQRKETQYF. CDR3 bases: TGTGCCAGCAGCTTGGATAGGCAGCGGAAAGAGACCCAGTACTTC.

This clonotype was detected many times. One end of the junction varies from germline; a read error may be responsible. The chain employs TRBV7-8 and TRBJ1-1, with D perhaps matching TRBD1 (6 bases). This CDR3 region has 15 residues. Germline values: CDR1 SGHVS, CDR2 FQNEAQ. The DNA of the CDR3 is TGTGCCAGCACCTTAGGTTACCGGACAGAGGCTGAAGCTTTCTTT. Residues: CASTLGYRTEAEAFF. The variable domain in full, completed from reference TRBV7-8 and TRBJ1-1, reads GAGVSQSPRYKVAKRGQDVALRCDPISGHVSLFWYQQALGQGPEFLTYFQNEAQLDKSGLPSDRFFAERPEGSVSTLKIQRTQQEDSAVYLCASTLGYRTEAEAFFGQGTRLTVV.

This clonotype is categorized as medium-sized (0.01 to 0.1%). The gene calls are TRBV7-9 and TRBJ2-1, with unresolved D. There are 14 residues in the CDR3. Trimming took 5 bases from V and 3 from J, leaving 11 bases between them. Germline CDR1 is SEHNR and CDR2 is FQNEAQ (reference sequence). The CDR3 reads CASSPPRNYNEQFF. The CDR3 DNA follows: TGTGCCAGCAGCCCCCCCCGAAACTACAATGAGCAGTTCTTC.